A single T cell receptor beta chain is shown here with its context. The target antigen is unknown. These data come from a study of OX40 agonist ivuxolimab in advanced cancers. On the study more broadly: Antecedent anti-PD-1, anti-PD-L1 or anti-CTLA-4 therapy was permissible, with approximately 44% having received some.

The germline V gene encodes CDR1 LGHNT and CDR2 FRNRAP. Trimming removed 3 bases from V and 5 bases from J, with 8 bases in between. This CDR3 is built from 13 residues. Study results and caveats: Relatively little clonal expansion, among the lowest observed, appeared in partial responders at 0.1-3.0 mg/kg. At 0.1 to 3.0 mg/kg and by week 6, CD4+ and CD8+ T cells in the blood had expanded clonally. Researchers report that CD8+ T cells had, on average, more expanded clones than CD4+.

Data came from immunoSEQ multiplex PCR; TCRdb stores just in-frame clones and leaves some out. The table records more than 100,000 clones, approximately 90% of them present only once. This sample comprised CD4+ or CD8+ T cells sorted from blood, obtained in a trial of the OX40 agonist ivuxolimab. The TCR sequence derives from an adult with an advanced solid tumor such as melanoma, head and neck, liver or kidney cancer. V usage is TRBV12-5 and J usage is TRBJ1-5; D is undetermined. CDR3 coding DNA: TGTGCTAGTGGTTTCAACGAGGATCAGCCCCAGCATTTT. It translates to CASGFNEDQPQHF.